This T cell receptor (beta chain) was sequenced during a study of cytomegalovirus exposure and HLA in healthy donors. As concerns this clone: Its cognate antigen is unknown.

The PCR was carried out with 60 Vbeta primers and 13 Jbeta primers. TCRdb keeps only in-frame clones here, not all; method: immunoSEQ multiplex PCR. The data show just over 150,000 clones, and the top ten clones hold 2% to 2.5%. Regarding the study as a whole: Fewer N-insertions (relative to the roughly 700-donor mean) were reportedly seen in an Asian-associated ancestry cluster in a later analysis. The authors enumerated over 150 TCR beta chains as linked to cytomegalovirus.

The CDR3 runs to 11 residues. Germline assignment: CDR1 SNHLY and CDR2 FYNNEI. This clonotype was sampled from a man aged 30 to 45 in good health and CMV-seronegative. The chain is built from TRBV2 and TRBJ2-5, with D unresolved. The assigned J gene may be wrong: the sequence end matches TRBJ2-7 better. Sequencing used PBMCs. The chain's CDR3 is CASSYSYEQYF. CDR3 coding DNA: TGTGCCAGTTCCTACTCCTACGAGCAGTACTTC.